Listed below are T cell receptor beta chains from one sample, sequenced in a study of T cells in Graves' hyperthyroidism and ophthalmopathy. TCRdb fed the multiplex PCR reads into MiXCR, producing one record per CDR3 protein. The sample contains 500,000 to 750,000 distinct CDR3 sequences, just over 45% of which appear only once. Sample: peripheral blood or thyroid tissue (not recorded which). The source is a woman aged 18-29 years with Graves' hyperthyroidism. Each CDR3 is given without its conserved first and last residue. The listing skips clone size in some rows; elsewhere it reads once, few, many or a size class.

J,size,V,CDR3
TRBJ2-3,-,TRBV2,ASRAGSTDTQY
TRBJ1-2,-,TRBV20-1,SAFGQGNGYT
TRBJ1-2,many,TRBV20-1,SANSGGNYGYT
TRBJ1-2,-,TRBV2,ASSVTGYYGYT
TRBJ2-7,many,TRBV7-9,ASSPQGEQY
TRBJ2-5,many,TRBV6-2/TRBV6-3,ASSYTGRQETQY
TRBJ2-2,once,TRBV11-2,ASSAEDRRGQEELF
TRBJ2-1,few,TRBV29-1,SATLAGHSNEQF
TRBJ2-2,many,TRBV10-3,AISEEQGGTGELF
TRBJ1-2,-,TRBV20-1,SLDRGSYGYT
TRBJ2-7,many,TRBV29-1,SVEAGVNYEQY
TRBJ1-1,-,TRBV7-9,ASSSGQAMNTEAF
TRBJ2-2,many,TRBV7-7,ASSPPGAAGELF
TRBJ2-7,-,TRBV7-6,ASSKGLAGTYEQY